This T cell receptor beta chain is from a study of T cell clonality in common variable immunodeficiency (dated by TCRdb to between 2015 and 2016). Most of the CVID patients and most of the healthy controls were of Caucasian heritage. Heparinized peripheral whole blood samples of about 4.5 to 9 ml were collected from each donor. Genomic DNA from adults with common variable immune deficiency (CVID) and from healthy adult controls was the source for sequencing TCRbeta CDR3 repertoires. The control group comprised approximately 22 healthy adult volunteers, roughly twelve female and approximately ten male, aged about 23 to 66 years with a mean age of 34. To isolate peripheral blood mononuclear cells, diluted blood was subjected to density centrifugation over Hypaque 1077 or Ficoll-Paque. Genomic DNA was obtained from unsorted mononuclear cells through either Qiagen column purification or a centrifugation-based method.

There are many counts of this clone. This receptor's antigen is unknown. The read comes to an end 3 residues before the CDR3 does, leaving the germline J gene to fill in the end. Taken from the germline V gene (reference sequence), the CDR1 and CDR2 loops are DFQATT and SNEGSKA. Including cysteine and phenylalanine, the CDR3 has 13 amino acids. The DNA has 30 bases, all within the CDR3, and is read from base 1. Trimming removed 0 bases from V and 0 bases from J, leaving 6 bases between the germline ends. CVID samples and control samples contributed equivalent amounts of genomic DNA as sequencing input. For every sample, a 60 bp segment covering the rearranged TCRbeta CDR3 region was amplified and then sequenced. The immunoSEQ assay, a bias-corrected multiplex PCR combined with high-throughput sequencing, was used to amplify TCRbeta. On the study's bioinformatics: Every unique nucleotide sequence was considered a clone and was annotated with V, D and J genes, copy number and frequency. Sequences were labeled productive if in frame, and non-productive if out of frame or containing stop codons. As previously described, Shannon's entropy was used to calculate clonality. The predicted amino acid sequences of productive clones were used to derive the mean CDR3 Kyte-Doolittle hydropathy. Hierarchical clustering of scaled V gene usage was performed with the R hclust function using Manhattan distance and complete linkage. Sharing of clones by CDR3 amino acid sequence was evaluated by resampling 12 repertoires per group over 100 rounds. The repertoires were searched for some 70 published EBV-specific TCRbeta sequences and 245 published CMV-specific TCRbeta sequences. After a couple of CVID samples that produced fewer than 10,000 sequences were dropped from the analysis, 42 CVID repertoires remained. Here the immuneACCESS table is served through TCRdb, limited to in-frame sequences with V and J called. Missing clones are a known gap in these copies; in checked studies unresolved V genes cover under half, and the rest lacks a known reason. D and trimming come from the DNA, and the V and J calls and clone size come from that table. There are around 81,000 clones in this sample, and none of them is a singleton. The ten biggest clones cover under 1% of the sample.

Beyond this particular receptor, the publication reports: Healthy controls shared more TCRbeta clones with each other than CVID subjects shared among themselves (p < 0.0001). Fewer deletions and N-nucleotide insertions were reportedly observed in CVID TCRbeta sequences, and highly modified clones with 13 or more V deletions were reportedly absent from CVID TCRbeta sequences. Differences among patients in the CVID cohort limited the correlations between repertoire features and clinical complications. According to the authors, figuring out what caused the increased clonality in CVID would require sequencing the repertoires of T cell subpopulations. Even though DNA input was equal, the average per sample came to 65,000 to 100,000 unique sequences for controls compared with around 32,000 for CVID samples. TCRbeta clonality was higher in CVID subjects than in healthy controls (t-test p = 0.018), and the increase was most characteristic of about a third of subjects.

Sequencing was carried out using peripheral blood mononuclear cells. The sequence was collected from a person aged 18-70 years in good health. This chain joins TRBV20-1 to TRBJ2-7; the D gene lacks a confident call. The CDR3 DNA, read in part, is TGCAGTGCTAGAGACAGGAACTCCTACGAG. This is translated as CSARDRNSYE. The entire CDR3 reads CSARDRNSYEQYF.